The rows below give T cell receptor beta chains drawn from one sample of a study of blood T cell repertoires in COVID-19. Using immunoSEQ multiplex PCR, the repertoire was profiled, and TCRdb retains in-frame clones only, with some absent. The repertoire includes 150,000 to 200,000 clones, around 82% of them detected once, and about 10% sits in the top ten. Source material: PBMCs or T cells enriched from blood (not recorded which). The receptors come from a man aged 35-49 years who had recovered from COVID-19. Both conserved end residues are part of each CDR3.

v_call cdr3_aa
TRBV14 CASSQVGHNTGELFF
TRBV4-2 CASSQSGHEFGAEAFF
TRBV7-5 CARSFGSSYTNNEQFF
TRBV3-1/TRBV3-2 CASSQDSTTSASSYNEQFF
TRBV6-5 CASTPGQGVDGYTF
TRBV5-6 CASSLARDRAQETQYF
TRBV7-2 CASSLSHSNQPQHF
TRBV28 CASSPAGRTNSPLHF
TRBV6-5 CASSSPGQGTHEQYF
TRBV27 CATGLAGAPGELFF
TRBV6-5 CASRKGAGGTGELFF
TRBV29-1 CSVEEQSSYEQYF
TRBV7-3 CASSFSWTGGSEQFF
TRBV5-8 CASSPRMNLNTEAFF
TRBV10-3 CAISSGATNEKLFF
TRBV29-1 CSVPGQENYGYTF
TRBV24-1 CATSDRRSASGKETQYF
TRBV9 CASSVGGGPEQYF
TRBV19 CASSIRGQGLNEQFF
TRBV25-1 CASSESTVYNEQFF
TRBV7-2 CASSSGLEVDTQYF
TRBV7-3 CASSSQGPNTEAFF
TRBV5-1 CASSFLGSGSYEQYF
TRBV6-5 CASRTGGARSPLHF
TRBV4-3 CASSQEGAVGNTIYF
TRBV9 CASSAGQGRTRNIQYF
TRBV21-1 CASTPKTPGLSNQPQHF
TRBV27 CASSFSGYEQYF
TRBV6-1 CASSDSYEQYF
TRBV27 CASSFRVPGWYGYTF
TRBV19 CASSIQGANNSPLHF
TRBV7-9 CASSLGSVNEKLFF
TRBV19 CASSQGHSSYNSPLHF
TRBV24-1 CATSNPDRPYEQYF
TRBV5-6 CASSLATGYTEAFF